Here is one TCR beta chain with its context. What it binds is not known. The read ends 3 residues before the CDR3 terminus; that terminus is restored from the germline J gene. Assay: immunoSEQ multiplex PCR; the TCRdb copy retains only in-frame clones and omits some. This table holds 12,000 to 15,000 clones. With 0 bases removed from V and 5 bases from J, the gap between germline ends came to 14 bases. CDR1 is SGHRS, CDR2 YFSETQ, per germline. The CDR3 spans 15 residues. This sample is part of a study of Tregs in tolerant kidney transplant recipients. Study-wide results and limits: In tolerant patients, donor-specific Tregs outgrew total Tregs, suggesting antigen-driven expansion. Biological reproducibility was not directly addressed in this study. Few patients were studied, so findings need validation in larger groups.

Mixed chimerism was transient after nonmyeloablative marrow transplants from related graft donors. The starting material was CD4+ T cells from blood (PBMCs), obtained 12 months after the transplant. The receptor was isolated from a human patient who received a combined kidney and bone marrow transplant. These T cells may partly come from the graft donor. The V call is TRBV5-1, the J call TRBJ2-5; D is uncertain. The CDR3 loop reads CASSLEGDPWETQYF. The CDR3 bases that were read are TGCGCCAGCAGCTTGGAGGGCGACCCATGGGAGACC.